This T cell receptor beta chain was identified during a study of cytomegalovirus exposure and HLA in healthy donors. Study-wide results and limits: It was approximately 150 TCR beta chains that were listed as cytomegalovirus-associated.

Vbeta (60) and Jbeta (13) primers were used in the PCR. Clones were read by immunoSEQ multiplex PCR, and TCRdb kept only the in-frame ones, dropping some. The repertoire holds hundreds of thousands of clones, with approximately 70% as singletons. The CDR3 is 15 residues long. With 6 bases clipped from V and 5 bases from J, the junction kept 13 bases outside the gene matches. Germline V lookup: CDR1 MDHEN, CDR2 SYDVKM. For this clone: What it recognizes is unknown.

The sequenced sample consisted of PBMCs. The sequence derives from a female donor in good health and CMV-seronegative. The rearrangement joins TRBV28 to TRBJ2-7, with TRBD1 identical over 7 bases. CDR3 nucleotide sequence: TGTGCCAGCAGCCGCAGCGACAGGGTTATCGACGAGCAGTACTTC. Residues: CASSRSDRVIDEQYF.